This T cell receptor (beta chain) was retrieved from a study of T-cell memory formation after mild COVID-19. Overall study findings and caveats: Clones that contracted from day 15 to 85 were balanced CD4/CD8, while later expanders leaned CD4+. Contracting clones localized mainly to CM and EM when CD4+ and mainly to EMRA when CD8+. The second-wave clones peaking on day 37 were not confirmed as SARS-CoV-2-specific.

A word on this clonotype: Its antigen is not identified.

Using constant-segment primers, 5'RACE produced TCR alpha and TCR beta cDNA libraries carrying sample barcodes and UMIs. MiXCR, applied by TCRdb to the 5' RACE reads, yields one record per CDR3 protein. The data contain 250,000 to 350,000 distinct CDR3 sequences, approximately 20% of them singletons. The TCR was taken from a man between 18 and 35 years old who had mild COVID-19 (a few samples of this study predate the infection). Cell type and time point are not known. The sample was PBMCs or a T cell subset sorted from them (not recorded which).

The CDR3 DNA reads as TGCGCCAGCAGCCAAGATTACGGAAGCTACACCTTC. Its translation: CASSQDYGSYTF. The chain joins TRBV4-3 to TRBJ1-2; no firm D call. V shed 0 bases and J shed 9 bases, with 8 bases lying between them. CDR1 is LGHNA, CDR2 YSLEER, per germline. This CDR3 region has 12 residues.